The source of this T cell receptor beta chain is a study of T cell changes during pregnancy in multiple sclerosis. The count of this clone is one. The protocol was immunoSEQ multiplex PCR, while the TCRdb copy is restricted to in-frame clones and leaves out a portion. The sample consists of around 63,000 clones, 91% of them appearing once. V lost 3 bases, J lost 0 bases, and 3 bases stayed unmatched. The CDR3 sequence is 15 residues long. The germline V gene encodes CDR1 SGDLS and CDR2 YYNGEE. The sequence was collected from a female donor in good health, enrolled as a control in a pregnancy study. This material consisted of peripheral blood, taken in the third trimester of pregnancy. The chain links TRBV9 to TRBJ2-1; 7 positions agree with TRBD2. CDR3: CASSAGGPSYNEQFF. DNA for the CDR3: TGTGCCAGCAGCGCGGGGGGTCCCTCCTACAATGAGCAGTTCTTC.